This is a list of T cell receptor beta chains from one sample in a study of beta chain features in type 1 diabetes. The repertoire was sequenced with immunoSEQ multiplex PCR; TCRdb's copy has only in-frame clones and lacks some. The sample comprises roughly 240,000 clones, roughly an eighth of which are singletons, and more than 0.02% rests with the top ten. Sequences were obtained from naive CD4+ T cells from blood. The source is a middle-aged woman in good health. Both conserved end residues are part of each CDR3. Fields, in order: J gene, clone size, V gene, D gene, CDR3 DNA, CDR3 protein. D genes are given only for firm matches. A row's size may be missing; if present it is once, few, many or a size class.

j_gene: TRBJ2-3
abundance: .
v_gene: TRBV5-1
d_gene: .
CDR3nt: TGCGCCAGCAGCTTAACTGGCACAGATACGCAGTATTTT
CDR3aa: CASSLTGTDTQYF

j_gene: TRBJ2-5
abundance: few
v_gene: TRBV6-6
d_gene: .
CDR3nt: TGTGCCAGCAGCGTCCTATTGGAGACCCAGTACTTC
CDR3aa: CASSVLLETQYF

j_gene: TRBJ2-7
abundance: .
v_gene: TRBV5-1
d_gene: TRBD1
CDR3nt: TGCGCCAGCAGCGAAGGACAGGGAGAGCTCTCCTACGAGCAGTACTTC
CDR3aa: CASSEGQGELSYEQYF

j_gene: TRBJ2-3
abundance: .
v_gene: TRBV6-1
d_gene: .
CDR3nt: TGTGCCAGCGAACATAACCTAAACGCGGCGCAGTATTTT
CDR3aa: CASEHNLNAAQYF

j_gene: TRBJ2-4
abundance: .
v_gene: TRBV5-1
d_gene: .
CDR3nt: TGCGCCAGCAGCGTGGGAGATAGGGGGAACAAAAACATTCAGTACTTC
CDR3aa: CASSVGDRGNKNIQYF

j_gene: TRBJ1-5
abundance: few
v_gene: TRBV19
d_gene: .
CDR3nt: TGTGCCAGTACCGGAGTCCGGGGTCAGCCCCAGCATTTT
CDR3aa: CASTGVRGQPQHF

j_gene: TRBJ2-5
abundance: many
v_gene: TRBV18
d_gene: .
CDR3nt: TGTGCCAGCTCACCCTACCAAGAGACCCAGTACTTC
CDR3aa: CASSPYQETQYF

j_gene: TRBJ2-5
abundance: few
v_gene: TRBV18
d_gene: TRBD2
CDR3nt: TGTGCCAGCTCAGAAGCGGGGCAAGAGACCCAGTACTTC
CDR3aa: CASSEAGQETQYF

j_gene: TRBJ2-3
abundance: few
v_gene: TRBV9
d_gene: TRBD2
CDR3nt: TGTGCCAGCAGCGTAGAAATAGCGGGGGGAGCAGATACGCAGTATTTT
CDR3aa: CASSVEIAGGADTQYF

j_gene: TRBJ2-7
abundance: few
v_gene: TRBV29-1
d_gene: .
CDR3nt: TGCAGCGTCGCGAAGACGGGGAACTCCTACGAGCAGTACTTC
CDR3aa: CSVAKTGNSYEQYF

j_gene: TRBJ2-5
abundance: few
v_gene: TRBV5-1
d_gene: TRBD2
CDR3nt: TGCGCCAGCAGCCCCGGGACTAGCGGGGGCCTAGGGACCCAGTACTTC
CDR3aa: CASSPGTSGGLGTQYF

j_gene: TRBJ2-5
abundance: .
v_gene: TRBV29-1
d_gene: TRBD1
CDR3nt: TGCAGCGTTGCGGACGGGACAGGACAAGAGACCCAGTACTTC
CDR3aa: CSVADGTGQETQYF

j_gene: TRBJ1-4
abundance: .
v_gene: TRBV9
d_gene: TRBD1
CDR3nt: TGTGCCAGCAGCACCCGACAGGGAGGTAATGAAAAACTGTTTTTT
CDR3aa: CASSTRQGGNEKLFF

j_gene: TRBJ2-3
abundance: .
v_gene: TRBV5-6
d_gene: TRBD1
CDR3nt: TGTGCCAGCAGCTCAGGGGGCGGCACAGATACGCAGTATTTT
CDR3aa: CASSSGGGTDTQYF

j_gene: TRBJ1-5
abundance: few
v_gene: TRBV10-3
d_gene: TRBD1
CDR3nt: TGTGCCATCAGCCAGGACAGGGGCAATCAGCCCCAGCATTTT
CDR3aa: CAISQDRGNQPQHF

j_gene: TRBJ2-5
abundance: .
v_gene: TRBV29-1
d_gene: .
CDR3nt: TGCAGCGGGACCGGACACTATGAGACCCAGTACTTC
CDR3aa: CSGTGHYETQYF

j_gene: TRBJ2-5
abundance: .
v_gene: TRBV5-4
d_gene: .
CDR3nt: TGTGCCAGCAGGGAAAGACTACCCGGGGGGACCCAGTACTTC
CDR3aa: CASRERLPGGTQYF

j_gene: TRBJ1-2
abundance: .
v_gene: TRBV7-6
d_gene: .
CDR3nt: TGTGCCAGCAGCTTAGGAGGGTATGGCTACACCTTC
CDR3aa: CASSLGGYGYTF

j_gene: TRBJ2-1
abundance: .
v_gene: TRBV19
d_gene: .
CDR3nt: TGTGCCAGCGGGGCCTGGACAGACAATGAGCAGTTCTTC
CDR3aa: CASGAWTDNEQFF

j_gene: TRBJ2-5
abundance: few
v_gene: TRBV25-1
d_gene: TRBD2
CDR3nt: TGTGCCAGCAGTGAATTTGCTAGCGGGGGGAGGGAGACCCAGTACTTC
CDR3aa: CASSEFASGGRETQYF

j_gene: TRBJ2-7
abundance: .
v_gene: TRBV5-1
d_gene: .
CDR3nt: TGCGCCAGCAGCGGGGACACTAACATCTTAAGGGCCTACGAGCAGTACTTC
CDR3aa: CASSGDTNILRAYEQYF

j_gene: TRBJ2-1
abundance: few
v_gene: TRBV5-6
d_gene: TRBD1
CDR3nt: TGTGCCAGCAGCAAGGACAGGGGCAATGAGCAGTTCTTC
CDR3aa: CASSKDRGNEQFF

j_gene: TRBJ2-5
abundance: few
v_gene: TRBV10-3
d_gene: TRBD1
CDR3nt: TGTGCCATCAGTGAGCGTCGCGGGACAGGGACAGAGACCCAGTACTTC
CDR3aa: CAISERRGTGTETQYF

j_gene: TRBJ2-7
abundance: .
v_gene: TRBV7-2
d_gene: TRBD1
CDR3nt: TGTGCCAGCAGCTCGGCGCAGGGGGCAAACTACGAGCAGTACTTC
CDR3aa: CASSSAQGANYEQYF

j_gene: TRBJ1-2
abundance: once
v_gene: TRBV12-5
d_gene: TRBD1
CDR3nt: TGTGCTAGTGACCAAGGGGCAGGGGGCCCTCCTAACTATGGCTACACCTTC
CDR3aa: CASDQGAGGPPNYGYTF

j_gene: TRBJ1-5
abundance: .
v_gene: TRBV11-3
d_gene: .
CDR3nt: TGTGCCAGCAGCTTAGCGGGCAGGGTTAGCAATCAGCCCCAGCATTTT
CDR3aa: CASSLAGRVSNQPQHF

j_gene: TRBJ2-6
abundance: .
v_gene: TRBV27
d_gene: .
CDR3nt: TGTGCCAGCAGTTTTTTACGCAGCTCTGGGGCCAACGTCCTGACTTTC
CDR3aa: CASSFLRSSGANVLTF

j_gene: TRBJ2-5
abundance: .
v_gene: TRBV5-1
d_gene: .
CDR3nt: TGCGCCAGCAGCTTGGCCAGCAGGGTGATGCGGGAGACCCAGTACTTC
CDR3aa: CASSLASRVMRETQYF

j_gene: TRBJ2-5
abundance: few
v_gene: TRBV9
d_gene: TRBD2
CDR3nt: TGTGCCAGCAGCGTAGAAGATGGTAGCGGGGGAACTCGAAAGACCCAGTACTTC
CDR3aa: CASSVEDGSGGTRKTQYF

j_gene: TRBJ2-6
abundance: .
v_gene: TRBV10-3
d_gene: .
CDR3nt: TGTGCCATCAGTAAAGGACAGAACTCTGGGGCCAACGTCCTGACTTTC
CDR3aa: CAISKGQNSGANVLTF

j_gene: TRBJ1-4
abundance: few
v_gene: TRBV21-1
d_gene: .
CDR3nt: TGTGCCAGCACCAGGACAGTGCTTAATGAAAAACTGTTTTTT
CDR3aa: CASTRTVLNEKLFF

j_gene: TRBJ2-5
abundance: .
v_gene: TRBV7-6
d_gene: .
CDR3nt: TGTGCCAGCAGCTTATTCACTGCCCAAGAGACCCAGTACTTC
CDR3aa: CASSLFTAQETQYF

j_gene: TRBJ1-6
abundance: many
v_gene: TRBV14
d_gene: .
CDR3nt: TGTGCCAGCAGCCAAGAGACGGGGAGGGCCCTTCTCTTT
CDR3aa: CASSQETGRALLF

j_gene: TRBJ2-7
abundance: .
v_gene: TRBV4-2
d_gene: TRBD2
CDR3nt: TGTGCCAGCAGCCGACGACTAGCGACCGAGCAGTACTTC
CDR3aa: CASSRRLATEQYF

j_gene: TRBJ1-4
abundance: few
v_gene: TRBV19
d_gene: .
CDR3nt: TGTGCCAGTAGTATCAACGGGAGGCGGCTTAATGAAAAACTGTTTTTT
CDR3aa: CASSINGRRLNEKLFF

j_gene: TRBJ2-5
abundance: .
v_gene: TRBV2
d_gene: .
CDR3nt: TGTGCCAGCAGCTTACGGACAGAAGGGACCCAGTACTTC
CDR3aa: CASSLRTEGTQYF

j_gene: TRBJ2-1
abundance: .
v_gene: TRBV20-1
d_gene: .
CDR3nt: TGCAGTGCTAGAGTAGTCAATGAGCAGTTCTTC
CDR3aa: CSARVVNEQFF

j_gene: TRBJ2-6
abundance: .
v_gene: TRBV5-1
d_gene: .
CDR3nt: TGCGCCAGCAGCTTGGCCTGGGGCGCAGGCTCTGGGGCCAACGTCCTGACTTTC
CDR3aa: CASSLAWGAGSGANVLTF

j_gene: TRBJ1-5
abundance: many
v_gene: TRBV29-1
d_gene: TRBD1
CDR3nt: TGCAGCGCCGGGACAGCTAATCAGCCCCAGCATTTT
CDR3aa: CSAGTANQPQHF

j_gene: TRBJ2-7
abundance: .
v_gene: TRBV7-2
d_gene: TRBD2
CDR3nt: TGTGCCAGCAGCTTAGGTAGCGGGGTCGCCTACGAGCAGTACTTC
CDR3aa: CASSLGSGVAYEQYF

j_gene: TRBJ2-2
abundance: few
v_gene: TRBV4-1
d_gene: TRBD1
CDR3nt: TGCGCCAGCAGCTATCCGGGACAGGGCGGCACCGGGGAGCTGTTTTTT
CDR3aa: CASSYPGQGGTGELFF

j_gene: TRBJ1-1
abundance: .
v_gene: TRBV6-5
d_gene: TRBD1
CDR3nt: TGTGCCAGCAGTGTTCAGGGGGTTCGCACTGAAGCTTTCTTT
CDR3aa: CASSVQGVRTEAFF

j_gene: TRBJ2-5
abundance: .
v_gene: TRBV7-7
d_gene: TRBD1
CDR3nt: TGTGCCAGCAGATTAGCGTCCGGGACAGGGGAAGAGACCCAGTACTTC
CDR3aa: CASRLASGTGEETQYF

j_gene: TRBJ2-7
abundance: few
v_gene: TRBV4-1
d_gene: TRBD2
CDR3nt: TGCGCCAGCAGCCAATTAGCGGGAGTAAGCTCCTACGAGCAGTACTTC
CDR3aa: CASSQLAGVSSYEQYF

j_gene: TRBJ1-1
abundance: few
v_gene: TRBV6-5
d_gene: .
CDR3nt: TGTGCCGTCCGCGAGAACACTGAAGCTTTCTTT
CDR3aa: CAVRENTEAFF

j_gene: TRBJ1-6
abundance: .
v_gene: TRBV9
d_gene: .
CDR3nt: TGTGCCAGCAGCGTAGACGTCAGGGGTTATTCACCCCTCCACTTT
CDR3aa: CASSVDVRGYSPLHF

j_gene: TRBJ2-5
abundance: .
v_gene: TRBV11-3
d_gene: TRBD2
CDR3nt: TGTGCCAGCAGCTTACTCGAGCGGGGGGCCGGGCGAGAGACCCAGTACTTC
CDR3aa: CASSLLERGAGRETQYF

j_gene: TRBJ2-7
abundance: few
v_gene: TRBV27
d_gene: .
CDR3nt: TGTGCCAGCAGTTTACAAACCGACAGGTACGAGCAGTACTTC
CDR3aa: CASSLQTDRYEQYF

j_gene: TRBJ2-3
abundance: few
v_gene: TRBV10-2
d_gene: TRBD2
CDR3nt: TGCGCCAGCAGTGGAGCGGGGGCGAGCACAGATACGCAGTATTTT
CDR3aa: CASSGAGASTDTQYF

j_gene: TRBJ1-2
abundance: .
v_gene: TRBV6-4
d_gene: .
CDR3nt: TGTGCCAGCAGTGAGGGAACAGGAACCTATGGCTACACCTTC
CDR3aa: CASSEGTGTYGYTF

j_gene: TRBJ1-2
abundance: .
v_gene: TRBV14
d_gene: .
CDR3nt: TGTGCCAGCAGCCAAGTGGGCACAAGGGGTAACTATGGCTACACCTTC
CDR3aa: CASSQVGTRGNYGYTF

j_gene: TRBJ2-5
abundance: few
v_gene: TRBV7-9
d_gene: .
CDR3nt: TGTGCCAGCAGCTTAGTAGGGGTGCTGACCCAGTACTTC
CDR3aa: CASSLVGVLTQYF

j_gene: TRBJ2-3
abundance: few
v_gene: TRBV21-1
d_gene: .
CDR3nt: TGTGCCAGCAGCACCCCAGGCCCAGATACGCAGTATTTT
CDR3aa: CASSTPGPDTQYF

j_gene: TRBJ2-7
abundance: .
v_gene: TRBV5-1
d_gene: TRBD1
CDR3nt: TGCGCCAGCAGCCCGGGGGGACAGGGTGTGTACGAGCAGTACTTC
CDR3aa: CASSPGGQGVYEQYF

j_gene: TRBJ2-5
abundance: .
v_gene: TRBV5-1
d_gene: TRBD2
CDR3nt: TGCGCCAGCAGCAGAGGGACTATCCAAGAGACCCAGTACTTC
CDR3aa: CASSRGTIQETQYF

j_gene: TRBJ2-5
abundance: .
v_gene: TRBV4-3
d_gene: .
CDR3nt: TGCGCCAGCAGCCAAGATTTTTCCGGGACCCAGTACTTC
CDR3aa: CASSQDFSGTQYF

j_gene: TRBJ2-7
abundance: .
v_gene: TRBV6-5
d_gene: TRBD1
CDR3nt: TGTGCCAGCAGAACGGGACAGGGGGCTAGCTACGAGCAGTACTTC
CDR3aa: CASRTGQGASYEQYF

j_gene: TRBJ1-2
abundance: .
v_gene: TRBV2
d_gene: TRBD1
CDR3nt: TGTGCCAGCAGTGGAAACGACAGGGCGGGCTATGGCTACACCTTC
CDR3aa: CASSGNDRAGYGYTF

j_gene: TRBJ2-3
abundance: few
v_gene: TRBV9
d_gene: .
CDR3nt: TGTGCCAGCAGCGTAGCCCCGGGCGGGGATACGCAGTATTTT
CDR3aa: CASSVAPGGDTQYF